The TCR beta chain under discussion was sequenced for a study of blood T cells in healthy people across ages. Study-wide points: Conclusively comparing naive with antigen-experienced cells was impossible with unsorted PBMCs. While age rose, TCR beta diversity per million T cells dropped in a roughly linear way.

V shed 4 bases, J shed 10 bases, and the junction held 9 bases outside the gene matches. The CDR3 sequence is 14 residues long. Germline CDR1 is KGHSH and CDR2 is LQKENI. On this clonotype: The antigen is not known.

PCR was performed a second time for about 6 to 11 cycles using a sample-barcoded 5' primer and a J-beta primer mix. TCRdb reprocessed the 5' RACE reads via MiXCR and lists one record per CDR3 protein. This table has over 1,500,000 distinct CDR3 sequences, just under 50% appearing once. Material: blood. The clonotype comes from a woman in her thirties or forties in good health. V and J are TRBV18 and TRBJ2-4, with TRBD1 matching 8 bases. In DNA, the CDR3 is TGTGCCAGCTCACTCGGACAGGGACAGGAGATTCAGTACTTC. Protein: CASSLGQGQEIQYF.